The 23 T cell receptor beta chains presented below share a single source sample, sequenced in a study of blood T cell repertoires in COVID-19. TCRdb's copy holds only in-frame clones and misses some; the assay was immunoSEQ multiplex PCR. The sample has tens of thousands of clones; about 85% are singletons. Sequencing used peripheral blood. These receptors came from a man aged 60-69 years with acute or convalescent COVID-19.

The chain has TRBV18 and TRBJ1-1; possible D gene TRBD1, 6 bases. The V end lost 1 base, the J end lost 1 base, and 10 bases lay between the germline ends. From germline, CDR1 is KGHSH and CDR2 LQKENI. CDR3 length: 15 amino acids. Here the CDR3 DNA reads TGTGCCAGCTCACCACTAAGGGGGGGGAACACTGAAGCTTTCTTT. The encoded protein is CASSPLRGGNTEAFF.

The chain joins TRBV5-1 to TRBJ2-1; a possible D gene is TRBD1 (5 bases). CDR3 size: 15 residues. V shed 4 bases and J shed 5 bases, with 16 bases lying between them. The V gene's germline CDR1 is SGHRS and CDR2 YFSETQ. The CDR3 sequence: CASSLQGKENNEQFF. The DNA for the CDR3 is TGCGCCAGCAGCCTGCAGGGAAAGGAGAACAATGAGCAGTTCTTC.

The count of this clone is one. This chain uses TRBV12-3 or TRBV12-4 with TRBJ2-7; 9 positions match TRBD1. The CDR3 is 12 amino acids. V was clipped by 6 bases and J by 6 bases; unmatched bases: 3. The CDR3 protein is CASSRTGVEQYF. The CDR3 nucleotides read TGTGCCAGCAGCAGGACAGGGGTCGAGCAGTACTTC.

The chain has TRBV7-3 and TRBJ2-3; 8 nucleotides agree with TRBD2. The CDR3 runs to 15 residues. Germline CDR1 and CDR2: SGHTA and FQGTGA. V lost 3 bases to trimming and J lost 0 bases; unmatched junction nucleotides: 2. The CDR3 bases are TGTGCCAGCAGCTTCGGGAGGGTTAGCACAGATACGCAGTATTTT. Residues: CASSFGRVSTDTQYF.

The chain carries TRBV10-2 and TRBJ2-3; perhaps TRBD2 as D (6 bases). CDR3 size: 15 residues. Germline CDR1 is WSHSY and CDR2 is SAAADI. V was clipped by 6 bases and J by 0 bases, with 13 bases between them. The DNA of the CDR3 is TGCGCCAGCAGAAGCTCGGGGGTTAGCACAGATACGCAGTATTTT. It is translated as CASRSSGVSTDTQYF.

J is TRBJ1-2 and V is TRBV3-1 (or the pseudogene TRBV3-2); D may be TRBD1 (6 bases). The CDR3 covers 13 residues. CDR1 is LGHDT, CDR2 YNNKEL, per germline (reference sequence). The V and J ends lost 4 bases and 8 bases respectively, with 14 bases between them. The CDR3: CASSLKRGGGYTF. The CDR3 DNA follows: TGTGCCAGCAGCCTAAAAAGGGGGGGAGGCTACACCTTC.

The V and J genes are TRBV4-3 and TRBJ2-7, with D perhaps matching TRBD2 (5 bases). From germline, CDR1 is LGHNA and CDR2 YSLEER. The germline V and J ends were trimmed by 3 bases and 6 bases, with 6 bases remaining between them. This CDR3 is built from 11 residues. The chain's CDR3 is CASSQAGEQYF. DNA for the CDR3: TGCGCCAGCAGCCAGGCGGGCGAGCAGTACTTC.

This chain links TRBV18 with TRBJ2-1; 8 nucleotides align to TRBD1. V was pared by 5 bases and J by 5 bases, with 2 bases of the junction left unmatched. The CDR3 is made up of 13 amino acids. CDR1 KGHSH and CDR2 LQKENI come from the germline V gene. CDR3 nucleotides: TGTGCCAGCTCAAAGGGACAGGACAATGAGCAGTTCTTC. This sequence encodes CASSKGQDNEQFF.

The chain joins TRBV6-5 to TRBJ2-3, with a tentative D call TRBD2 (6 bases). The CDR3 sequence is 15 residues long. Germline assignment: CDR1 MNHEY and CDR2 SVGAGI. V was pared by 4 bases and J by 1 base, with 12 bases between. CDR3 sequence (DNA): TGTGCCAGCAGTTCCCTGCGGGGCGGCACAGATACGCAGTATTTT. It yields the protein CASSSLRGGTDTQYF.

The chain is built from TRBV4-3 and TRBJ2-6, with D unresolved. The CDR3 runs 17 residues. Germline V gives CDR1 LGHNA, CDR2 YSLEER. V was cut by 4 bases and J by 0 bases, with 13 bases left in between. CDR3 sequence (DNA): TGCGCCAGCAGCCGAGTATCGTCCTTCTCTGGGGCCAACGTCCTGACTTTC. Protein: CASSRVSSFSGANVLTF.

The chain is built from TRBV19 and TRBJ1-3; unclear D gene. With 5 bases removed from V and 2 bases from J, the gap between germline ends came to 4 bases. The CDR3 spans 12 residues. Germline V CDR1 and CDR2: LNHDA, SQIVND (reference sequence). The CDR3 reads CASSSTGNTIYF. The CDR3 DNA reads TGTGCCAGTAGTTCCACTGGAAACACCATATATTTT.

The genes are TRBV29-1 and TRBJ2-7; TRBD1 agrees at 7 bases. The V gene's germline CDR1 is SQVTM and CDR2 ANQGSEA. CDR3 size: 18 residues. V lost 0 bases and J lost 0; bases outside the gene matches: 14. The CDR3 sequence is CSVEDRKRQGRNSYEQYF. CDR3 sequence (DNA): TGCAGCGTTGAAGATCGTAAGAGACAGGGACGAAACTCCTACGAGCAGTACTTC.

The rearrangement joins TRBV5-1 to TRBJ2-5; D uncertain. The germline V and J ends were trimmed by 5 bases and 4 bases, with 15 bases remaining between them. CDR3 size: 14 residues. The germline gives CDR1 SGHRS, CDR2 YFSETQ. The DNA of the CDR3 is TGCGCCAGCAGTTGGTCCGGTCGTGGAGAGACCCAGTACTTC. This gives the protein CASSWSGRGETQYF.

The chain joins TRBV6-5 to TRBJ2-5; 7 bases match TRBD1. Trimming at V came to 4 bases and at J to 1 base, leaving 0 bases not matched to a gene. The CDR3 sequence is 13 residues long. Germline assignment: CDR1 MNHEY and CDR2 SVGAGI. The CDR3: CASSWTGQETQYF. The CDR3 DNA sequence: TGTGCCAGCAGTTGGACAGGCCAAGAGACCCAGTACTTC.

The V call is TRBV6-1, the J call TRBJ2-1, with 11 bases aligning to TRBD2. Trimming took 4 bases from V and 9 from J; bases not matched to a gene: 14. Germline V gene sequence: CDR1 MNHNS, CDR2 SASEGT. The CDR3 extends over 17 amino acids. The CDR3 DNA reads TGTGCCAGCAGTGTAGGACTAGCGGGTCCGATACAATGTGAGCAGTTCTTC. Translating gives CASSVGLAGPIQCEQFF.

This chain links TRBV6-5 with TRBJ1-1, with 7 positions matching TRBD1. With 1 base clipped from V and 8 bases from J, the junction kept 13 bases outside the gene matches. Germline CDR1 reads MNHEY; CDR2 reads SVGAGI. This CDR3 comprises 16 residues. CDR3 sequence: CASSYYLTGRLSEAFF. In DNA, the CDR3 is TGTGCCAGCAGTTACTATTTGACAGGGAGACTTAGCGAAGCTTTCTTT.

A remark on this clone: The junction shows a germline mismatch at one end, possibly a read error. The V gene is TRBV6-2 or TRBV6-3, the J gene TRBJ2-2, with 8 bases identical to TRBD2. The CDR3 loop spans 12 amino acids. Germline assignment: CDR1 MNHEY and CDR2 SVGEGT. CDR3 sequence: CASSYYGGDILF. The DNA of the CDR3 is TGTGCCAGCAGTTATTACGGGGGGGACATACTTTTT.

Of note for this clone: This same CDR3 is encoded by further DNA sequences in the sample. This rearrangement joins TRBV6-5 to TRBJ1-1; no firm D call. V dropped 6 bases and J dropped 4 bases, with 9 bases sitting between them. CDR1 and CDR2 (germline): MNHEY, SVGAGI. The CDR3 loop spans 12 amino acids. This CDR3 reads CASSRRGTEAFF. DNA of the CDR3: TGTGCCAGCAGCCGTCGGGGCACTGAAGCTTTCTTT.

The chain has TRBV5-5 and TRBJ1-4; a possible D gene is TRBD1 (6 bases). CDR3 size: 13 residues. V was shortened by 4 bases and J by 8 bases, with 12 bases between the two germline ends. Per germline, CDR1 SGHKS and CDR2 YYEKEE (reference sequence). CDR3 in amino acids: CASSLQGGEKLFF. CDR3 bases: TGTGCCAGCAGCCTACAGGGTGGGGAAAAACTGTTTTTT.

This rearrangement joins TRBV9 to TRBJ1-1; maybe TRBD1 (6 bases). Germline V gene data show CDR1 as SGDLS and CDR2 as YYNGEE. V was trimmed by 0 bases and J by 0 bases, leaving 9 bases between them. The CDR3 is 15 amino acids. In DNA form, the CDR3 reads TGTGCCAGCAGCGTAGAGGGGGTCATGAACACTGAAGCTTTCTTT. This sequence encodes CASSVEGVMNTEAFF.

This chain links TRBV4-1 with TRBJ1-1, with D uncertain. Trimming took 4 bases from V and 1 from J, leaving 7 bases between them. The CDR3 has 13 residues. The germline CDR1 and CDR2 sequences are MGHRA and YSYEKL. The chain's CDR3 is CASSRGKNTEAFF. The CDR3 DNA follows: TGCGCCAGCAGCCGCGGGAAGAACACTGAAGCTTTCTTT.

The genes are TRBV19 and TRBJ2-5; TRBD2 matches at 10 bases. The CDR3 extends over 16 amino acids. Germline CDR1 is LNHDA and CDR2 is SQIVND (reference sequence). The V segment lost 4 bases and the J segment 1 base; nucleotides outside the gene matches: 6. The CDR3 spells CASSRQLAGRQETQYF. The CDR3 region has the DNA TGTGCCAGTAGTAGACAACTAGCGGGACGCCAAGAGACCCAGTACTTC.

The chain recombines TRBV7-2 with TRBJ2-7; 10 bases map to TRBD2. V dropped 3 bases and J dropped 1; count of bases not matched to a gene: 3. The CDR3 is made up of 15 amino acids. Per germline, CDR1 SGHTA and CDR2 FQGNSA. The CDR3 here is CASSFLAGESYEQYF. The CDR3 nucleotides read TGTGCCAGCAGCTTCCTAGCGGGGGAATCCTACGAGCAGTACTTC.